The 23 T cell receptor beta chains reported below all come from one sample, sequenced in a study of blood T cell repertoires in COVID-19. Produced via immunoSEQ multiplex PCR; TCRdb's table is partial and in-frame only. This table holds about 49,000 clones, about 87% found once. Sequenced sample: peripheral blood. The origin of the receptors is a woman older than 75 with COVID-19, enrolled during active disease.

The J gene is TRBJ2-7, the V gene TRBV6-6; D not resolved. The CDR3 covers 13 residues. With 6 bases removed from V and 5 bases from J, the gap between germline ends came to 14 bases. Germline CDR1 reads MNHNY; CDR2 reads SVGAGI (reference sequence). CDR3 in DNA: TGTGCCAGCAGCTCCCCCACTCGAGACGAGCAGTACTTC. Its protein is CASSSPTRDEQYF.

This sequence joins TRBV7-9 and TRBJ1-2, with TRBD1 matching 9 bases. The CDR3 sequence is 14 residues long. V dropped 5 bases and J dropped 5; count of bases not matched to a gene: 6. The germline V gene encodes CDR1 SEHNR and CDR2 FQNEAQ (reference sequence). CDR3: CASSPPDRGYGYTF. In nucleotides, the CDR3 is TGTGCCAGCAGCCCCCCGGACAGGGGATATGGCTACACCTTC. The whole variable domain, remainder taken from reference TRBV7-9 and TRBJ1-2, is DTGVSQNPRHKITKRGQNVTFRCDPISEHNRLYWYRQTLGQGPEFLTYFQNEAQLEKSRLLSDRFSAERPKGSFSTLEIQRTEQGDSAMYLCASSPPDRGYGYTFGSGTRLTVV.

V is TRBV5-6 and J is TRBJ1-1; tentative D call: TRBD1 (6 bases). This CDR3 comprises 14 residues. Germline V CDR1 and CDR2: SGHDT, YYEEEE. V lost 4 bases, J lost 6 bases, and 16 bases lay in between. CDR3 coding DNA: TGTGCCAGCAGCCCGGGGGGCGGATCACCTGAAGCTTTCTTT. Translating gives CASSPGGGSPEAFF.

The chain employs TRBV4-1 and TRBJ2-7; 14 bases fit TRBD2. In germline, CDR1 is MGHRA, CDR2 YSYEKL. The V segment lost 0 bases and the J segment 4 bases; nucleotides outside the gene matches: 20. This CDR3 contains 22 residues. The CDR3 region has the DNA TGCGCCAGCAGCCAAGAAAGTCCCCTAAGGCCCGGGACTAGCGGGAGTAGGTACGAGCAGTACTTC. Translating it yields CASSQESPLRPGTSGSRYEQYF.

The chain uses TRBV28 and TRBJ2-1; D is uncertain. Trimming cost V 6 bases and J 12 bases, with 15 bases left between them. The germline gives CDR1 MDHEN, CDR2 SYDVKM. The CDR3 runs to 12 residues. CDR3 region: CASSSLGFGQFF. The CDR3 DNA follows: TGTGCCAGCAGCTCGCTAGGCTTCGGGCAGTTCTTC.

The gene calls are TRBV2 and TRBJ1-6; no firm D call. CDR3 size: 14 residues. Trimming took off 1 base at V and 7 bases at J, with 8 bases between the two ends. The germline V gene encodes CDR1 SNHLY and CDR2 FYNNEI. The CDR3 coding sequence is TGTGCCAGCAGTGAAGGCAGGCACAATTCACCCCTCCACTTT. Protein: CASSEGRHNSPLHF.

This CDR3 is CASSKDSYYGYTF. CDR3 nucleotides: TGTGCCAGCAGCAAGGACAGTTACTATGGCTACACCTTC. This chain uses TRBV7-2 with TRBJ1-2; D is perhaps TRBD1 (6 bases). Trimming cost V 5 bases and J 3 bases, with 10 bases left between them. Germline V gene lookup returns CDR1 SGHTA and CDR2 FQGNSA. CDR3 length equals 13 residues.

The J gene is TRBJ2-7, the V gene TRBV7-9; 11 bases fit TRBD1. Germline CDR1 and CDR2: SEHNR and FQNEAQ (reference sequence). CDR3 length: 15 amino acids. The trim removed 5 bases at V and 3 bases at J, leaving 6 bases unmatched. The CDR3 sequence: CASSRTGGRDYEQYF. In DNA form, the CDR3 reads TGTGCCAGCAGCCGGACAGGGGGCAGGGACTACGAGCAGTACTTC.

The chain carries TRBV5-4 and TRBJ2-7; 11 bases fit TRBD1. The CDR3 is 14 amino acids. V was clipped by 2 bases and J by 9 bases; unmatched bases: 7. Per germline, CDR1 SGHNT and CDR2 YYREEE (reference sequence). This CDR3 is CASSLGTGGNRQYF. CDR3 sequence (DNA): TGTGCCAGCAGCTTAGGGACAGGGGGAAATCGGCAGTACTTC.

The chain joins TRBV11-2 to TRBJ2-3; TRBD1 might be the D (6 bases). In germline, CDR1 is SGHAT, CDR2 FQNNGV. V shed 3 bases and J shed 2 bases, with 12 bases lying between them. This CDR3 has 15 residues. In DNA form, the CDR3 reads TGTGCCAGCAGCTTCGCTTGGGGGCCCACAGATACGCAGTATTTT. This sequence encodes CASSFAWGPTDTQYF.

In DNA, the CDR3 is TGCGCCAGCAGCTTTACGGCAGGGGTCCCCTCTGGGGCCAACGTCCTGACTTTC. Protein product: CASSFTAGVPSGANVLTF. The gene calls are TRBV5-1 and TRBJ2-6; the D gene is possibly TRBD1 (6 bases). The CDR3 is 18 amino acids. Germline V gene sequence: CDR1 SGHRS, CDR2 YFSETQ. V lost 2 bases and J 0 bases, leaving 15 bases between the germline ends.

The chain uses TRBV28 and TRBJ2-7, with D tentatively TRBD2 (6 bases). Looked up from germline, CDR1 is MDHEN and CDR2 is SYDVKM. Trimming removed 2 bases at V and 3 bases at J, with 14 bases between. CDR3 size: 15 residues. CDR3 nucleotide sequence: TGTGCCAGCAGTTTAGGGGGACTTAGTGTCTACGAGCAGTACTTC. Its protein product is CASSLGGLSVYEQYF.

The chain couples TRBV3-1 (or the pseudogene TRBV3-2) to TRBJ2-2, with D unresolved. The CDR3 covers 16 residues. The germline CDR1 and CDR2 sequences are LGHDT and YNNKEL (reference sequence). The ends were cut back, 3 bases at V and 0 bases at J, with 11 bases in the middle. Here the CDR3 reads CASSHVYLTNTGELFF. The CDR3 DNA is TGTGCCAGCAGCCACGTATACCTAACGAACACCGGGGAGCTGTTTTTT.

CDR3 region: CSGRPGAGVYNEQFF. The DNA for the CDR3 is TGCAGCGGCCGCCCCGGGGCAGGGGTCTACAATGAGCAGTTCTTC. The V call is TRBV29-1, the J call TRBJ2-1; possibly TRBD1 for D (6 bases). The CDR3 totals 15 residues. Trimming removed 7 bases at V and 3 bases at J, with 19 bases between. Germline loops: CDR1 SQVTM, CDR2 ANQGSEA.

The V call is TRBV12-3 or TRBV12-4, the J call TRBJ2-2; D is unresolved. Trimming stripped 10 bases from V and 5 bases from J, with 11 bases between. CDR3 length: 12 residues. The chain's CDR3 is CANSRQTGELFF. CDR3 nucleotide sequence: TGTGCCAACTCCAGACAAACCGGGGAGCTGTTTTTT.

This clone was observed a handful of times. The rearrangement joins TRBV6-2 or TRBV6-3 to TRBJ1-4; perhaps TRBD1 as D (6 bases). Germline V gene sequence: CDR1 MNHEY, CDR2 SVGEGT. The CDR3 covers 17 residues. Deletions cut 4 bases from V and 0 bases from J, with 15 bases between. DNA of the CDR3: TGTGCCAGCAGTTGGCGGGGGGGCCCAACAACTAATGAAAAACTGTTTTTT. Its protein is CASSWRGGPTTNEKLFF.

V usage is TRBV14 and J usage is TRBJ2-2, with a tentative D call TRBD2 (6 bases). Trimming took 3 bases from V and 0 from J, leaving 11 bases between them. The CDR3 has 16 residues. Germline loops: CDR1 SGHDN, CDR2 FVKESK. CDR3 DNA: TGTGCCAGCAGCCATCTCCGGGACTCGAACACCGGGGAGCTGTTTTTT. Translation: CASSHLRDSNTGELFF.

The chain recombines TRBV15 with TRBJ2-3; the match to TRBD2 covers 7 bases. Germline lookup yields CDR1 LNHNV and CDR2 YYDKDF (reference sequence). The CDR3 loop spans 15 amino acids. The V gene end was trimmed by 2 bases and the J gene end by 1 base; junction bases not matched to a gene: 3. The CDR3, as DNA: TGTGCCACCAGCAGAAGGACTAGTGGCACAGATACGCAGTATTTT. Residues: CATSRRTSGTDTQYF.

The chain recombines TRBV6-5 with TRBJ2-1; 9 bases map to TRBD1. The ends lost 6 bases at V and 9 bases at J; junction bases unmatched: 9. Germline V gene lookup returns CDR1 MNHEY and CDR2 SVGAGI. The CDR3 sequence is 14 residues long. CDR3 nucleotides: TGTGCCAGCAGCAAGGACAGGGGTGAGGCTGAGCAGTTCTTC. Protein sequence: CASSKDRGEAEQFF.

The genes are TRBV7-9 and TRBJ1-1; 10 bases line up with TRBD1. The CDR3 sequence is 14 residues long. CDR1 and CDR2 (germline): SEHNR, FQNEAQ (reference sequence). V trimming: 5 bases; J trimming: 5 bases; junction bases outside the gene matches: 5. The CDR3 region is CASSPWGQGTEAFF. CDR3 nucleotide sequence: TGTGCCAGCAGCCCCTGGGGACAGGGGACTGAAGCTTTCTTT.

This clone was observed a handful of times. This chain joins TRBV29-1 and TRBJ2-7; D gene unclear. V gave up 3 bases and J gave up 6 bases, with 6 bases separating them. This CDR3 has 10 amino acids. The germline V gene has CDR1 SQVTM and CDR2 ANQGSEA. CDR3 protein: CSVDSGEQYF. The CDR3 region has the DNA TGCAGCGTTGATTCGGGCGAGCAGTACTTC.

This chain links TRBV9 with TRBJ1-2; D is undetermined. The germline V gene has CDR1 SGDLS and CDR2 YYNGEE. The germline V and J ends were trimmed by 0 bases and 7 bases, with 19 bases remaining between them. The CDR3 length is 16 residues. CDR3 amino acids: CASSVATKTVVVGYTF. The CDR3 DNA reads as TGTGCCAGCAGCGTAGCTACTAAGACGGTGGTGGTTGGCTACACCTTC.

The chain links TRBV29-1 to TRBJ1-1; 8 nucleotides line up with TRBD1. Germline CDR1 is SQVTM and CDR2 is ANQGSEA. V was pared by 8 bases and J by 4 bases, with 6 bases of the junction left unmatched. This CDR3 region has 12 residues. CDR3: CSTRQGRTEAFF. The CDR3 nucleotides read TGCAGCACCCGACAGGGGCGCACTGAAGCTTTCTTT.